Presented here are 32 T cell receptor beta chains from one specimen sequenced in a study of blood T cell repertoires in COVID-19 (dated by TCRdb to the early 2020s). The library was produced with the immunoSEQ multiplex PCR assay. Entries here come from immuneACCESS through TCRdb and include only in-frame sequences with V and J called. Some clones fail to appear in such tables; in the studies checked, an unresolved V gene covers under half of the shortfall, and the cause of the remainder is unknown. Present in this sample are about 160,000 clones, around 85% of which were seen just once. The leading ten clones occupy approximately 6.9% of the sample. Sequenced: peripheral blood. The receptors here all came from an elderly man with COVID-19, enrolled during active disease.

This rearrangement joins TRBV18 to TRBJ2-3; tentatively, D is TRBD2 (6 bases). The CDR3 consists of 18 residues. Trimming pared 4 bases from V and 0 bases from J, leaving 20 bases between. Germline CDR1 and CDR2: KGHSH and LQKENI. CDR3 sequence reads: CASSQSGIRGASTDTQYF. The CDR3, as DNA: TGTGCCAGCTCACAGTCAGGAATTCGCGGGGCGAGCACAGATACGCAGTATTTT.

The chain recombines TRBV6-5 with TRBJ1-1; D uncertain. This CDR3 spans 11 amino acids. Germline V gives CDR1 MNHEY, CDR2 SVGAGI. Trimming removed 7 bases at V and 0 bases at J, with 3 bases between. DNA for the CDR3: TGTGCCAGCACCATGAACACTGAAGCTTTCTTT. This translates into CASTMNTEAFF.

The chain uses TRBV5-1 and TRBJ1-1; perhaps TRBD1 as D (6 bases). CDR3 length: 14 amino acids. The V gene lost 4 bases and the J gene lost 3 bases, with 13 bases spanning the gap. Looked up from germline, CDR1 is SGHRS and CDR2 is YFSETQ. CDR3 DNA sequence: TGCGCCAGCAGCACTTCAAGGGGGTACACTGAAGCTTTCTTT. It yields the protein CASSTSRGYTEAFF.

V gene TRBV6-4 combines with J gene TRBJ1-5; D remains unclear. V lost 0 bases, J lost 1 base, and 7 bases lay in between. CDR1 MRHNA and CDR2 SNTAGT come from the germline V gene. The CDR3 totals 15 residues. The CDR3 nucleotides read TGTGCCAGCAGTGACTCTCCCGGGAGCAATCAGCCCCAGCATTTT. This encodes CASSDSPGSNQPQHF.

The chain combines TRBV9 with TRBJ1-1; 10 nucleotides line up with TRBD1. With 0 bases clipped from V and 4 bases from J, the junction kept 3 bases outside the gene matches. This CDR3 is 15 amino acids long. The germline CDR1 and CDR2 sequences are SGDLS and YYNGEE. The CDR3 region is CASSVDGQGGTEAFF. CDR3 nucleotide sequence: TGTGCCAGCAGCGTAGACGGACAGGGGGGCACTGAAGCTTTCTTT. The full variable domain, completed using reference TRBV9 and TRBJ1-1, is DSGVTQTPKHLITATGQRVTLRCSPRSGDLSVYWYQQSLDQGLQFLIQYYNGEERAKGNILERFSAQQFPDLHSELNLSSLELGDSALYFCASSVDGQGGTEAFFGQGTRLTVV.

The chain joins TRBV6-1 to TRBJ2-1; 9 positions match TRBD1. V was clipped by 1 base and J by 11 bases; unmatched bases: 3. Germline assignment: CDR1 MNHNS and CDR2 SASEGT. The CDR3 consists of 13 residues. Here the CDR3 DNA reads TGTGCCAGCAGTGAAGGGACAGGGGATCAGCAGTTCTTC. It is translated as CASSEGTGDQQFF.

The chain couples TRBV6-5 to TRBJ1-2, with TRBD1 matching over 7 bases. The junction had 11 bases not matched to a gene; V was cut back by 7 bases and J by 6 bases. Germline V CDR1 and CDR2: MNHEY, SVGAGI. The CDR3 is 14 amino acids. CDR3 in amino acids: CASTAPGGVHGYTF. CDR3 nucleotide sequence: TGTGCCAGCACCGCCCCAGGGGGTGTGCATGGCTACACCTTC.

J is TRBJ1-2 and V is TRBV5-1; TRBD1 matches at 8 bases. Trimming took 4 bases from V and 1 from J; bases not matched to a gene: 6. The V gene's germline CDR1 is SGHRS and CDR2 YFSETQ. The CDR3 has 15 amino acids. Written as DNA, the CDR3 is TGCGCCAGCAGCGCCGGGACAGGCGTTAACTATGGCTACACCTTC. Amino acid sequence: CASSAGTGVNYGYTF. The whole variable domain, filled in from reference TRBV5-1 and TRBJ1-2, reads KAGVTQTPRYLIKTRGQQVTLSCSPISGHRSVSWYQQTPGQGLQFLFEYFSETQRNKGNFPGRFSGRQFSNSRSEMNVSTLELGDSALYLCASSAGTGVNYGYTFGSGTRLTVV.

This clone is a singleton in its sample. The CDR3 protein is CASSTRTGNTEAFF. The CDR3 DNA reads as TGTGCCAGTAGTACTCGGACAGGGAACACTGAAGCTTTCTTT. The chain joins TRBV19 to TRBJ1-1; TRBD1 aligns across 7 bases. This CDR3 has 14 amino acids. Germline values: CDR1 LNHDA, CDR2 SQIVND (reference sequence). The ends lost 4 bases at V and 1 base at J; junction bases unmatched: 3. The full variable domain, in which reference TRBV19 and TRBJ1-1 provide the parts outside the CDR3, is DGGITQSPKYLFRKEGQNVTLSCEQNLNHDAMYWYRQDPGQGLRLIYYSQIVNDFQKGDIAEGYSVSREKKESFPLTVTSAQKNPTAFYLCASSTRTGNTEAFFGQGTRLTVV.

The chain links TRBV12-5 to TRBJ2-1, with D perhaps TRBD2 (6 bases). CDR3 size: 15 residues. V lost 1 base, J lost 8 bases, and 15 bases lay in between. The V gene's germline CDR1 is LGHNT and CDR2 FRNRAP. The CDR3 reads CASGLDLSTGDEQFF. In nucleotides, the CDR3 is TGTGCTAGTGGTTTGGACCTATCTACGGGGGATGAGCAGTTCTTC.

This clone was detected a few times. The gene calls are TRBV6-5 and TRBJ2-2, with 9 bases lining up with TRBD1. This CDR3 contains 14 residues. With V trimmed by 6 bases and J by 7 bases, 6 bases remained unmatched. CDR1 is MNHEY and CDR2 is SVGAGI in the germline V gene. The chain's CDR3 is CASSVQGANGELFF. The CDR3 DNA sequence: TGTGCCAGCAGCGTACAGGGGGCAAACGGGGAGCTGTTTTTT.

The chain links TRBV3-1 (or the pseudogene TRBV3-2) to TRBJ1-6, with D maybe TRBD1 (5 bases). Germline assignment: CDR1 LGHDT and CDR2 YNNKEL (reference sequence). The CDR3 contains 19 residues. Trimming took off 0 bases at V and 8 bases at J, with 23 bases between the two ends. CDR3 sequence reads: CASSQDPQTGRTRHSPLHF. Here the CDR3 DNA reads TGTGCCAGCAGCCAAGATCCCCAAACAGGACGGACCCGTCATTCACCCCTCCACTTT.

This chain uses TRBV27 with TRBJ2-3, with 7 bases identical to TRBD2. Germline V gene data show CDR1 as MNHEY and CDR2 as SMNVEV (reference sequence). Germline trimming cut 7 bases from V and 0 bases from J; bases unmatched to any gene: 7. There are 15 residues in the CDR3. CDR3 sequence reads: CASTHSGRSTDTQYF. DNA of the CDR3: TGTGCCAGCACCCATAGCGGGCGAAGCACAGATACGCAGTATTTT.

V is TRBV5-1 and J is TRBJ1-1, with 10 bases matching TRBD1. CDR1 is SGHRS and CDR2 is YFSETQ in the germline V gene. V trimming: 4 bases; J trimming: 3 bases; junction bases outside the gene matches: 15. This CDR3 spans 18 amino acids. CDR3 sequence (DNA): TGCGCCAGCAGCCATTTTGGACGACAGGGGGCGAAAGACACTGAAGCTTTCTTT. Its protein product is CASSHFGRQGAKDTEAFF.

Here the CDR3 DNA reads TGTGCCAGCAGCTTACGACCGACTGGAGGGGCCAATGAGCAGTTCTTC. Protein sequence: CASSLRPTGGANEQFF. This chain connects TRBV7-8 to TRBJ2-1, with D perhaps TRBD2 (6 bases). Trimming stripped 2 bases from V and 6 bases from J, with 17 bases between. The germline gives CDR1 SGHVS, CDR2 FQNEAQ. The CDR3 is made up of 16 amino acids.

The J gene is TRBJ1-2, the V gene TRBV27; TRBD1 aligns across 10 bases. Germline V lookup: CDR1 MNHEY, CDR2 SMNVEV (reference sequence). This CDR3 is built from 14 residues. V gave up 6 bases and J gave up 7 bases; unmatched junction bases: 8. CDR3 residues: CASRGTGAVGGYTF. The CDR3 nucleotides read TGTGCCAGCAGGGGGACAGGGGCTGTTGGTGGCTACACCTTC.

The V and J genes are TRBV5-1 and TRBJ1-6; D gene unclear. The CDR3 is 15 amino acids. Germline V gene data show CDR1 as SGHRS and CDR2 as YFSETQ. The V end was cut by 0 bases, the J end by 3 bases, with 7 bases between. The CDR3 reads CASSLDAGYNSPLHF. The CDR3 coding sequence is TGCGCCAGCAGCTTGGATGCGGGCTATAATTCACCCCTCCACTTT.

CDR3 sequence reads: CSGGQGRANTEAFF. As DNA, the CDR3 is TGCAGCGGGGGACAGGGCCGGGCGAACACTGAAGCTTTCTTT. The chain recombines TRBV29-1 with TRBJ1-1; TRBD1 matches 9 bases. Germline V gene data show CDR1 as SQVTM and CDR2 as ANQGSEA. J gave up 1 base and V 7 bases, and 7 bases lay outside the gene matches. The CDR3 loop spans 14 amino acids.

This clone was seen once. The chain links TRBV4-1 to TRBJ1-4; tentatively, D is TRBD1 (6 bases). V lost 3 bases and J lost 0, with 14 bases in between. Per the germline V gene, CDR1 is MGHRA and CDR2 is YSYEKL. The CDR3 contains 17 residues. The CDR3 protein is CASSHIRGIATNEKLFF. In DNA form, the CDR3 reads TGCGCCAGCAGCCATATCAGGGGCATTGCAACTAATGAAAAACTGTTTTTT.

The chain employs TRBV5-5 and TRBJ2-3, with unresolved D. V was cut by 10 bases and J by 5 bases, with 17 bases left in between. This CDR3 has 13 amino acids. Germline lookup yields CDR1 SGHKS and CDR2 YYEKEE (reference sequence). In DNA, the CDR3 is TGTGCCGAAAGCTTGATTCCGGGAGATACGCAGTATTTT. Translated, it gives CAESLIPGDTQYF.

The chain couples TRBV6-5 to TRBJ1-1; D is ambiguous. The CDR3 has 11 amino acids. Trimming left V 6 bases short and J 5 bases short, with 7 bases between. The V gene's germline CDR1 is MNHEY and CDR2 SVGAGI. CDR3 loop: CASRIQTEAFF. The CDR3 DNA reads as TGTGCCAGCAGAATTCAAACTGAAGCTTTCTTT.

The V and J genes are TRBV27 and TRBJ1-5; 7 nucleotides align to TRBD1. From germline, CDR1 is MNHEY and CDR2 SMNVEV (reference sequence). This CDR3 spans 14 amino acids. After removal of 6 bases from V and 5 bases from J, the junction contained 7 bases not matched to a gene. The CDR3 protein is CASSRGQIYQPQHF. The CDR3 DNA reads TGTGCCAGCAGCCGGGGACAGATTTATCAGCCCCAGCATTTT.

In its sample, this clone was seen a few times. V and J are TRBV6-5 and TRBJ2-5, with D tentatively TRBD1 (6 bases). The ends were cut back, 4 bases at V and 1 base at J, with 16 bases in the middle. The CDR3 length is 16 residues. Germline loops: CDR1 MNHEY, CDR2 SVGAGI. In DNA form, the CDR3 reads TGTGCCAGCAGTTCCCGAAGCAGGACAGTCCAAGAGACCCAGTACTTC. It specifies CASSSRSRTVQETQYF.

V usage is TRBV5-1 and J usage is TRBJ2-3; 7 positions agree with TRBD2. The V gene end was trimmed by 0 bases and the J gene end by 0 bases; junction bases not matched to a gene: 4. The CDR3 sequence is 16 residues long. From germline, CDR1 is SGHRS and CDR2 YFSETQ. For the CDR3, the DNA is TGCGCCAGCAGCTTGGGGCTAGCGGAGAGCACAGATACGCAGTATTTT. Protein product: CASSLGLAESTDTQYF.

V gene TRBV19 combines with J gene TRBJ2-2; 9 bases map to TRBD2. Germline V gene lookup returns CDR1 LNHDA and CDR2 SQIVND (reference sequence). The CDR3 sequence is 14 residues long. V was clipped by 4 bases and J by 6 bases; unmatched bases: 3. The CDR3 DNA follows: TGTGCCAGTAGTAGGACTAGCGCGGCCGGGGAGCTGTTTTTT. Its translation: CASSRTSAAGELFF.

The V and J genes are TRBV5-5 and TRBJ2-3; perhaps TRBD1 as D (6 bases). This CDR3 comprises 16 residues. Between the trimmed V and J ends, which lost 0 bases and 2 bases, there was a span of 13 bases. CDR1 is SGHKS and CDR2 is YYEKEE in the germline V gene (reference sequence). CDR3 loop: CASSLEGTLNTDTQYF. The CDR3, as DNA: TGTGCCAGCAGCTTGGAGGGGACACTTAACACAGATACGCAGTATTTT.

The chain carries TRBV6-6 and TRBJ1-2, with D possibly TRBD1 on 5 matching bases. Germline loops: CDR1 MNHNY, CDR2 SVGAGI (reference sequence). This CDR3 has 11 residues. With 5 bases removed from V and 6 bases from J, the gap between germline ends came to 7 bases. CDR3 loop: CASSTRDGYTF. The CDR3 DNA reads TGTGCCAGCAGTACCAGGGATGGCTACACCTTC.

About this clone: Other nucleotide sequences in the sample specify the same CDR3. The chain has TRBV9 and TRBJ1-6; 9 positions agree with TRBD1. Germline trimming cut 3 bases from V and 7 bases from J; bases unmatched to any gene: 5. This CDR3 region has 15 residues. Germline assignment: CDR1 SGDLS and CDR2 YYNGEE. CDR3 residues: CASSARDRENSPLHF. CDR3 coding DNA: TGTGCCAGCAGCGCGAGGGACAGGGAAAATTCACCCCTCCACTTT.

This chain uses TRBV3-1 (or the pseudogene TRBV3-2) with TRBJ1-1; the match to TRBD1 covers 9 bases. Germline trimming cut 1 base from V and 5 bases from J; bases unmatched to any gene: 2. From germline, CDR1 is LGHDT and CDR2 YNNKEL (reference sequence). The CDR3 runs to 14 residues. The CDR3 region is CASSQGTGETEAFF. The CDR3 bases are TGTGCCAGCAGCCAAGGGACAGGGGAAACTGAAGCTTTCTTT.

The V and J genes are TRBV7-9 and TRBJ1-1; D ambiguous. V was trimmed by 1 base and J by 10 bases, leaving 4 bases between them. The CDR3 is 10 amino acids. CDR1 is SEHNR and CDR2 is FQNEAQ in the germline V gene (reference sequence). DNA for the CDR3: TGTGCCAGCAGCTTAGTCTCAGCTTTCTTT. Translated, it gives CASSLVSAFF.

This rearrangement joins TRBV6-5 to TRBJ2-7; 9 positions agree with TRBD2. The CDR3 contains 14 residues. Losses at the gene ends were 6 bases for V and 2 bases for J; bases not matched to a gene: 5. Germline-derived CDR1 and CDR2 are MNHEY and SVGAGI. This chain's CDR3 is CASSMRGGAYEQYF. The CDR3 region has the DNA TGTGCCAGCAGCATGCGGGGGGGGGCCTACGAGCAGTACTTC.

The chain combines TRBV6-1 with TRBJ2-5; 10 positions agree with TRBD1. The V gene's germline CDR1 is MNHNS and CDR2 SASEGT. Trimming at V came to 3 bases and at J to 2 bases, leaving 9 bases not matched to a gene. This CDR3 region has 17 residues. In DNA form, the CDR3 reads TGTGCCAGCAGTGATTGGCGGGGACAGGGGACTCAAGAGACCCAGTACTTC. Amino acids: CASSDWRGQGTQETQYF.